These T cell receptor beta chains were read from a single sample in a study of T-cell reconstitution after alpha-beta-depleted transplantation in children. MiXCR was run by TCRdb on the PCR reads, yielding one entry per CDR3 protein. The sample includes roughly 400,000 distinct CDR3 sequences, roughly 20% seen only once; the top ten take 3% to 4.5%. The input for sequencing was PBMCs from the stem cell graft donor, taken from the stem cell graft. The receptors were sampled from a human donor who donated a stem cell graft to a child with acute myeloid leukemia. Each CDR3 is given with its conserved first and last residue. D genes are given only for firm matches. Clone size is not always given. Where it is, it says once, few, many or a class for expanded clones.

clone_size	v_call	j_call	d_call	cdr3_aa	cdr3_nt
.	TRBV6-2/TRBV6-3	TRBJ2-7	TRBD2	CASTYGTSDEQYF	TGTGCCAGCACCTACGGGACTAGCGACGAGCAGTACTTC
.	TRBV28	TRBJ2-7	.	CASSLYGGLNEQYF	TGTGCCAGCAGTTTATATGGGGGGTTAAACGAGCAGTACTTC
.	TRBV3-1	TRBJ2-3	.	CASSQGARQTQYF	TGTGCCAGCAGCCAAGGTGCTAGACAGACGCAGTATTTT
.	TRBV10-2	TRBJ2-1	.	CASSEGAGMYNEQFF	TGCGCCAGCAGTGAGGGGGCAGGGATGTACAATGAGCAGTTCTTC
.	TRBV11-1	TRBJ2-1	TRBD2	CASSFPLGLAGESTYNEQFF	TGTGCCAGCAGCTTCCCACTAGGGCTAGCGGGAGAATCCACCTACAATGAGCAGTTCTTC
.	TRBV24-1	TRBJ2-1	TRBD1	CATSDKTGVRNEQFF	TGTGCCACCAGTGACAAGACAGGGGTGCGGAATGAGCAGTTCTTC
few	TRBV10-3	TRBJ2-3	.	CAISEFSGEQGTQYF	TGTGCCATCAGTGAATTCTCCGGGGAACAAGGCACGCAGTATTTT
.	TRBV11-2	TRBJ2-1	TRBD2	CASGYLGRANNEQFF	TGTGCCAGCGGATATCTTGGGAGGGCCAACAATGAGCAGTTCTTC
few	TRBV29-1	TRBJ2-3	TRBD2	CSVRRVAGRTTDTQYF	TGCAGCGTCCGAAGAGTAGCGGGCCGCACCACAGATACGCAGTATTTT
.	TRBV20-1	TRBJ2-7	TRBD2	CSARDPLAGTYEQYF	TGCAGTGCTAGAGATCCGCTAGCGGGGACCTACGAGCAGTACTTC
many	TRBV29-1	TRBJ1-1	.	CSVETGSNTEAFF	TGCAGCGTTGAAACGGGATCGAACACTGAAGCTTTCTTT
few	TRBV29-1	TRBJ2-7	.	CSVEDALDGQYF	TGCAGCGTTGAAGATGCGCTGGACGGGCAGTACTTC
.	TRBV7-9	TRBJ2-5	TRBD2	CASSRGVLETQYF	TGTGCCAGCAGTCGGGGGGTGTTGGAGACCCAGTACTTC
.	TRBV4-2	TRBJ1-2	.	CASSQETGFGYTF	TGTGCCAGCAGCCAAGAGACAGGTTTTGGCTACACCTTC
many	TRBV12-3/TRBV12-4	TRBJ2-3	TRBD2	CASSLAGGLFGTDTQYF	TGTGCCAGCAGTCTGGCGGGAGGTCTCTTCGGTACAGATACGCAGTATTTT
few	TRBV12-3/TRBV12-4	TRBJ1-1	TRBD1	CASSSPRTGDMNTEAFF	TGTGCCAGCAGTTCTCCTCGGACAGGGGATATGAACACTGAAGCTTTCTTT
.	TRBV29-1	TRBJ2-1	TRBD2	CSVEDPFRLAGDTNEQFF	TGCAGCGTTGAAGACCCCTTCCGACTAGCGGGAGATACAAATGAGCAGTTCTTC
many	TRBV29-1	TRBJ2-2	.	CSVGGSLNTNTGELFF	TGCAGCGTTGGCGGCAGTTTAAACACGAACACCGGGGAGCTGTTTTTT
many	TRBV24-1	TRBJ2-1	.	CATSEPGLQQFF	TGTGCCACCAGTGAACCGGGACTTCAGCAGTTCTTC
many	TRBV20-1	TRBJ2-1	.	CSARDRSASYNEQFF	TGCAGTGCTAGAGATCGGAGCGCCTCCTACAATGAGCAGTTCTTC
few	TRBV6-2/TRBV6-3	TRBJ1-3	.	CASSYSSGSGNTIYF	TGTGCCAGCAGTTACTCTTCGGGGTCTGGAAACACCATATATTTT
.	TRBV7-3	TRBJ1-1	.	CASSLRSEEHSEAFF	TGTGCCAGCAGCTTACGATCCGAAGAACACTCTGAAGCTTTCTTT
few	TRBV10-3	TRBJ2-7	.	CAISGVAASAAYEQYF	TGTGCCATCAGTGGGGTTGCCGCGTCAGCGGCCTACGAGCAGTACTTC
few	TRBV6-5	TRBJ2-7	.	CASSYRLTRHEQYF	TGTGCCAGCAGTTACCGCTTGACCCGACACGAGCAGTACTTC
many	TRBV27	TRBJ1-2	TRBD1	CASLSFDRGNYGYTF	TGTGCCAGCCTTTCCTTCGACAGGGGGAACTATGGCTACACCTTC
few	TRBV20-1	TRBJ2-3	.	CSGSASEVQAQYF	TGCAGCGGATCCGCGTCCGAGGTCCAGGCACAGTATTTT
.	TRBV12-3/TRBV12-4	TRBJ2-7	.	CASSLSQGRSAYEQYF	TGTGCCAGCAGTTTATCCCAGGGCCGAAGCGCCTACGAGCAGTACTTC
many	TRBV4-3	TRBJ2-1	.	CASSATRGAHEQFF	TGCGCCAGCAGCGCCACCAGGGGAGCGCATGAGCAGTTCTTC